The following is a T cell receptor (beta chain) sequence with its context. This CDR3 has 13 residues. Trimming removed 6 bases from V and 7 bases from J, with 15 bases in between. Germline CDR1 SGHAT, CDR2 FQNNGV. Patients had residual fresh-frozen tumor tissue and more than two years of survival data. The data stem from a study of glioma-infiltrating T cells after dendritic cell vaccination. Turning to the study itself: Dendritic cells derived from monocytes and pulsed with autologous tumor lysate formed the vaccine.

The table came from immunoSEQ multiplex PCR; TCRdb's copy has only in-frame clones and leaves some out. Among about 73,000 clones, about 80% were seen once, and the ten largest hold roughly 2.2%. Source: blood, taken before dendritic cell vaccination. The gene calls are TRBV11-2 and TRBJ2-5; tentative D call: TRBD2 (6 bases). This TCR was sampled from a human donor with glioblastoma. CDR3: CASRLGVGGTQYF. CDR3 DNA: TGTGCCAGCAGACTAGGTGTCGGGGGGACCCAGTACTTC.